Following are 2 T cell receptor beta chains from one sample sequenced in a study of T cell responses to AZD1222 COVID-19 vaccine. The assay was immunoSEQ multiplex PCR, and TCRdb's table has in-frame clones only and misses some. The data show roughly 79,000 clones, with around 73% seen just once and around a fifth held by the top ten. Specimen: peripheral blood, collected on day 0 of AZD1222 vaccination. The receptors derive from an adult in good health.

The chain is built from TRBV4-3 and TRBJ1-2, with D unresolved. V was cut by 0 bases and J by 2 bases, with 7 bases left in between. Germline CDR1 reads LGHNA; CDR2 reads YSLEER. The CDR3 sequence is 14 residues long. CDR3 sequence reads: CASSQDLMNYGYTF. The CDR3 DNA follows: TGCGCCAGCAGCCAAGATTTAATGAACTATGGCTACACCTTC.

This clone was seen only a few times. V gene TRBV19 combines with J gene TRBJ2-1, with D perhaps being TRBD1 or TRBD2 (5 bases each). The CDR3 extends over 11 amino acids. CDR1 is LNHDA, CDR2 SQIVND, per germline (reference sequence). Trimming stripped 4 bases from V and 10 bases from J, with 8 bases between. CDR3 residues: CASSTWGEQFF. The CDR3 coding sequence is TGTGCCAGTAGTACCTGGGGGGAGCAGTTCTTC.